This T cell receptor beta chain originates from a study of OX40 agonist ivuxolimab in advanced cancers. Regarding the study in general: Ivuxolimab, which targeted the costimulatory receptor OX40 (CD134), was an agonistic, fully human IgG2 monoclonal antibody. Peripheral TCRbeta sequencing aimed to test whether ivuxolimab altered TCR sequence diversity and caused clonal T-cell expansion. Patients were allowed to have had prior anti-PD-1, anti-PD-L1 or anti-CTLA-4 therapy, and approximately 40% of the dose-escalation patients had previously received checkpoint inhibitors. Intravenous ivuxolimab was administered to patients every 2 weeks at six dose levels: 0.01, 0.1, 0.3, 1.5, 3 and 10 mg/kg. The paper reports the monotherapy dose-escalation portion (N ≈ 50 patients) of the phase I ivuxolimab trial. Among the 50 to 55 dose-escalation patients, some 19 had hepatocellular carcinoma, 15 or so melanoma, 9 renal cell carcinoma and 9 head and neck cancer. Partial responses were achieved by three dose-escalation patients, of whom one had hepatocellular carcinoma and two had cutaneous melanoma. The dose-escalation cohort was 82.7% male with a mean age of about 58 years, ranging from roughly 20 to 85.

Points the paper makes about the study in general: Which antigens the clonally expanded peripheral T cells were specific for was not determined. At doses of 0.1 to 3.0 mg/kg, clonal expansion of both CD4+ and CD8+ T cells in blood was seen between baseline and week 6. In the 0.1-3.0 mg/kg groups, partial responders had among the lowest normalized peripheral clonal expansion, particularly in CD8+ T cells. Low levels of normalized T-cell clonal expansion were also shown by some nonresponding patients. After ivuxolimab, expanded clones were on average more numerous among CD8+ T cells than among CD4+ T cells.

After removal of 9 bases from V and 5 bases from J, the junction retains 7 bases not matched to a gene. CDR1 is given as SGHRS and CDR2 as YFSETQ, both from the germline V gene. Including cysteine and phenylalanine, the CDR3 has 14 amino acids. Left in the record is the CDR3 DNA by itself, 42 bases read in frame from the first base. To sequence the TCRbeta CDR3 region, genomic DNA was isolated from the sorted cells. TCRbeta CDR3 regions were sequenced using the immunoSEQ Assay. Imported from immuneACCESS, the table was reduced by TCRdb to in-frame sequences with V and J called. These copies leave out some clones; in studies compared against another copy, an unresolved V gene accounts for under half, and the cause of the remainder is not known. The sample table holds roughly 56,000 clones, of which 87% were seen once. The ten largest clones add up to about 0.66% of the sample. A remark on this clone: The target of this receptor is not known. No base qualities exist here, and no much larger clone lies one base off it.

Patients with autoimmune disease history or receiving systemic immunosuppression were excluded from the trial. Peripheral blood for TCR sequencing was collected from all dose cohorts at baseline, on cycle 4 day 1, and on cycle 7 day 1. Samples were obtained from an open-label, multicenter, first-in-human phase I dose-escalation trial of ivuxolimab. Adults with locally advanced or metastatic melanoma, renal cell carcinoma, hepatocellular carcinoma or head and neck squamous cell carcinoma were enrolled in the trial. Before TCR sequencing, CD4+ T cells and CD8+ T cells from peripheral blood were sorted into separate populations.

This specimen consisted of CD4+ or CD8+ T cells sorted from blood, obtained in a trial of the OX40 agonist ivuxolimab. The clonotype comes from an adult with an advanced solid tumor such as melanoma, head and neck, liver or kidney cancer. Recombination linked TRBV5-1 to TRBJ2-1; 11 central nucleotides agree with TRBD2. CDR3 sequence: CANSSGRSHNEQFF. The sequenced DNA is TGCGCCAACTCTAGCGGGAGGAGTCACAATGAGCAGTTCTTC.